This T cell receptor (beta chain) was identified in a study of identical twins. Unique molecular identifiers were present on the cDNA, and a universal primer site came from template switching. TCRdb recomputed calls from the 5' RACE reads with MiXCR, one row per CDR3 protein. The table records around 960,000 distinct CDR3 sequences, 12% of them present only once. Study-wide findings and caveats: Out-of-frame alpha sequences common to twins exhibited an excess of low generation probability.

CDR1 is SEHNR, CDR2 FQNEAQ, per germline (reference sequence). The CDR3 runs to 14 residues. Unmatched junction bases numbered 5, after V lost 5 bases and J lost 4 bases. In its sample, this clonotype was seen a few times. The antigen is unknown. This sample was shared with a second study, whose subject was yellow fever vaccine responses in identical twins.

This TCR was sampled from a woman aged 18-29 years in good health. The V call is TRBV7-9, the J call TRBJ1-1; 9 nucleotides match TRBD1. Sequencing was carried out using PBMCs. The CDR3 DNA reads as TGTGCCAGCAGCCAACTGGACAGGGGCACTGAAGCTTTCTTT. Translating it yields CASSQLDRGTEAFF.